This record covers a single TCR beta chain. The length of the CDR3 is 15 residues. V lost 0 bases and J 6 bases, leaving 13 bases between the germline ends. Germline CDR1 is SGHRS and CDR2 is YFSETQ. The source of the sample is a study of blood T cell repertoires in COVID-19. The overall study: Samples taken during acute and convalescent COVID-19 were collected in the United States, Italy and Spain. T cells, B-cell-depleted T cells, or PBMCs supplied cDNA or gDNA.

Original data processing: By means of reference gene primer amplification, nucleated cell counts were estimated. Profiled with immunoSEQ multiplex PCR; TCRdb holds only in-frame clones, not every one. V, J and clone size were drawn from that table, and D and trimming were deduced from the DNA. In the table there are 150,000 to 200,000 clones, roughly 80% of which are singletons. The specimen was peripheral blood. The chain combines TRBV5-1 with TRBJ1-5; no clear D. The TCR originated in a man between 60 and 75 years old with acute or convalescent COVID-19. CDR3 coding DNA: TGCGCCAGCAGCTTGGGGGCGCAGGCGGGTCAGCCCCAGCATTTT. It translates to CASSLGAQAGQPQHF. The whole variable domain, remainder taken from reference TRBV5-1 and TRBJ1-5, is KAGVTQTPRYLIKTRGQQVTLSCSPISGHRSVSWYQQTPGQGLQFLFEYFSETQRNKGNFPGRFSGRQFSNSRSEMNVSTLELGDSALYLCASSLGAQAGQPQHFGDGTRLSIL.